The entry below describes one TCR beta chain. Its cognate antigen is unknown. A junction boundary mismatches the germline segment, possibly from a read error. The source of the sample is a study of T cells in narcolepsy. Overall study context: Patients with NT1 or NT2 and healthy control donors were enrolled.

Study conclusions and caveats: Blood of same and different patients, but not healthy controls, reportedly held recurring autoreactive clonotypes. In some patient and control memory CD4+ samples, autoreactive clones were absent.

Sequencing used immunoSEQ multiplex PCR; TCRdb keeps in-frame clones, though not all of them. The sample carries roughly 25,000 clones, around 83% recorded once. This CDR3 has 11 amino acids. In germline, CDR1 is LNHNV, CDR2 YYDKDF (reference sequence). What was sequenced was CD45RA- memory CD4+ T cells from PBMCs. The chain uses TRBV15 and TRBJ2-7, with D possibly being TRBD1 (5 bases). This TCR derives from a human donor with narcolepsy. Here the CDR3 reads CATSRDQGVDF. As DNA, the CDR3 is TGTGCCACCAGCAGAGATCAGGGCGTGGACTTC.